Following are 12 T cell receptor beta chains from one sample sequenced in a study of T-cell reconstitution after alpha-beta-depleted transplantation in children. The study's findings and limits: Newly produced T cells mostly provided counts and TCRbeta diversity after one year, as hyperexpanded clones declined.

Molecular barcoding with unique molecular identifiers was used for the TCRbeta library. TCRdb itself ran the PCR reads through MiXCR, one entry per CDR3 protein. The repertoire consists of approximately 300,000 distinct CDR3 sequences, with roughly 7.8% occurring once and the leading ten covering around 9.8%. What these receptors recognize is not known. Sequencing was performed on peripheral blood, taken 360 days after TCRalphabeta/CD19-depleted stem cell transplant. The receptors were sampled from a female patient between 2 and 10 years old who had a stem cell transplant for Fanconi anemia, so the T cells may come from the graft donor.

The gene calls are TRBV18 and TRBJ2-7; D perhaps matches TRBD1 (6 bases). V dropped 6 bases and J dropped 3 bases, with 12 bases sitting between them. Germline V gene sequence: CDR1 KGHSH, CDR2 LQKENI. The CDR3 runs to 13 residues. The CDR3 coding sequence is TGTGCCAGCTCGGGGACAAGGAGCTACGAGCAGTACTTC. Residues: CASSGTRSYEQYF.

This clonotype came up many times. The chain uses TRBV24-1 and TRBJ2-5, with D maybe TRBD2 (7 bases). This CDR3 spans 17 amino acids. Looked up from germline, CDR1 is KGHDR and CDR2 is SFDVKD. V dropped 7 bases and J dropped 4 bases, with 24 bases sitting between them. The CDR3 protein is CATRSNYEGGQIETQYF. CDR3 nucleotides: TGTGCCACCAGGTCAAACTACGAGGGGGGGCAGATAGAGACCCAGTACTTC.

This clonotype has ten or more counts. The CDR3: CASSWAVNTGELFF. CDR3 sequence (DNA): TGTGCCAGCAGTTGGGCAGTAAACACCGGGGAGCTGTTTTTT. The chain joins TRBV6-2 or TRBV6-3 to TRBJ2-2; D call uncertain. The V and J ends lost 4 bases and 2 bases respectively, with 8 bases between them. CDR3 length: 14 residues. Germline CDR1 MNHEY, CDR2 SVGEGT.

This clonotype turned up a few times. The chain links TRBV5-4 to TRBJ1-1, with 8 nucleotides matching TRBD1. This CDR3 is 19 amino acids long. The junction had 20 bases not matched to a gene; V was cut back by 3 bases and J by 4 bases. From germline, CDR1 is SGHNT and CDR2 YYREEE (reference sequence). CDR3 nucleotide sequence: TGTGCCAGCAGCTCAGCTCGGGTCAGGGGGCGCTTCGGGAGCACTGAAGCTTTCTTT. Its protein product is CASSSARVRGRFGSTEAFF.

This clonotype was observed a few times. The chain has TRBV14 and TRBJ1-2, with D tentatively TRBD1 (5 bases). There are 12 residues in the CDR3. Trimming stripped 0 bases from V and 13 bases from J, with 12 bases between. Germline V gene data show CDR1 as SGHDN and CDR2 as FVKESK. In nucleotides, the CDR3 is TGTGCCAGCAGCCAAGAGGCAGGGATCGTCACCTTC. It encodes CASSQEAGIVTF. Full variable domain (rest looked up from reference TRBV14 and TRBJ1-2): EAGVTQFPSHSVIEKGQTVTLRCDPISGHDNLYWYRRVMGKEIKFLLHFVKESKQDESGMPNNRFLAERTGGTYSTLKVQPAELEDSGVYFCASSQEAGIVTFGSGTRLTVV.

This chain uses TRBV14 with TRBJ2-5, with D possibly being TRBD1 or TRBD2 (6 bases each). Trimming stripped 0 bases from V and 6 bases from J, with 14 bases between. The CDR3 length is 15 residues. The germline V gene encodes CDR1 SGHDN and CDR2 FVKESK. The CDR3 DNA reads TGTGCCAGCAGCCAAGACCTCGGGGGCGCACAGACCCAGTACTTC. Protein product: CASSQDLGGAQTQYF.

This chain uses TRBV6-1 with TRBJ1-1; D remains ambiguous. This CDR3 is 15 amino acids long. Looked up from germline, CDR1 is MNHNS and CDR2 is SASEGT. V was shortened by 8 bases and J by 4 bases, with 20 bases between the two germline ends. The CDR3 bases are TGTGCCAGCCTCGCCCGAACAGAGGGAGGCACTGAAGCTTTCTTT. The encoded protein is CASLARTEGGTEAFF.

This chain uses TRBV28 with TRBJ1-2, with 8 bases lining up with TRBD1. V lost 5 bases and J lost 7; bases outside the gene matches: 9. Germline assignment: CDR1 MDHEN and CDR2 SYDVKM. The length of the CDR3 is 14 residues. CDR3 region: CASSPSDRVGGYTF. Written as DNA, the CDR3 is TGTGCCAGCAGTCCTTCGGACAGGGTGGGTGGCTACACCTTC.

This clonotype was seen many times. The chain carries TRBV12-3 or TRBV12-4 and TRBJ2-1, with TRBD1 matching over 10 bases. V dropped 4 bases and J dropped 3; count of bases not matched to a gene: 3. The CDR3 runs 15 residues. The CDR3 protein is CASSSGTGDYNEQFF. Here the CDR3 DNA reads TGTGCCAGCAGTTCCGGGACAGGGGACTACAATGAGCAGTTCTTC.

This clonotype appeared many times. V is TRBV29-1 and J is TRBJ2-5; D perhaps matches TRBD1 (6 bases). This CDR3 spans 12 amino acids. CDR1 is SQVTM, CDR2 ANQGSEA, per germline. V lost 7 bases to trimming and J lost 2 bases, with 11 bases between them. In nucleotides, the CDR3 is TGCAGCGAAAGACAGGTACAAGAGACCCAGTACTTC. Its protein product is CSERQVQETQYF.

This clonotype was picked up a small number of times. The chain employs TRBV6-2 or TRBV6-3 and TRBJ2-3, with 9 bases that match TRBD2. The CDR3 contains 15 residues. Germline V gene data show CDR1 as MNHEY and CDR2 as SVGEGT. The ends lost 4 bases at V and 4 bases at J; junction bases unmatched: 6. The CDR3 loop reads CASSLGREGPDTQYF. CDR3 nucleotide sequence: TGTGCCAGCAGTTTGGGGCGGGAGGGCCCAGATACGCAGTATTTT.

In this sample, this clonotype turned up many times. This chain links TRBV6-2 or TRBV6-3 with TRBJ1-1; D unresolved. CDR1 and CDR2 from the germline V gene are MNHEY and SVGEGT. Trimming shortened V by 2 bases and J by 4 bases, and 8 bases separated the two germline ends. The CDR3 is made up of 13 amino acids. The CDR3 sequence: CASSYGWGTEAFF. The CDR3 DNA reads TGTGCCAGCAGTTACGGTTGGGGCACTGAAGCTTTCTTT.